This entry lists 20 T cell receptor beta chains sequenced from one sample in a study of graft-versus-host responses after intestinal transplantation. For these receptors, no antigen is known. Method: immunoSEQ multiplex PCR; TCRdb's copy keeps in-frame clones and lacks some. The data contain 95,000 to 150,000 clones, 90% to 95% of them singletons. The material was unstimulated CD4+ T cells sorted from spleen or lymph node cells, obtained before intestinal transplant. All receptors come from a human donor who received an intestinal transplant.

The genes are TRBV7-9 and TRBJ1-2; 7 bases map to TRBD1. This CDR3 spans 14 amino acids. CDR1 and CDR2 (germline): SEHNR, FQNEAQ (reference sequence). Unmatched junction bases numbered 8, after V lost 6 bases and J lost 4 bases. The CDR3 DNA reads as TGTGCCAGCAGTGAACAGGGGAACCTCTATGGCTACACCTTC. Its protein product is CASSEQGNLYGYTF.

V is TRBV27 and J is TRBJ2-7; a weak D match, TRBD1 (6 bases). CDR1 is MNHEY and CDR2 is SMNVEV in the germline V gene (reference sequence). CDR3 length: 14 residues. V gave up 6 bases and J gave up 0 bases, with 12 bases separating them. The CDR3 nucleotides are TGTGCCAGCAGGAACAGGGATTCCTCCTACGAGCAGTACTTC. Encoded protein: CASRNRDSSYEQYF.

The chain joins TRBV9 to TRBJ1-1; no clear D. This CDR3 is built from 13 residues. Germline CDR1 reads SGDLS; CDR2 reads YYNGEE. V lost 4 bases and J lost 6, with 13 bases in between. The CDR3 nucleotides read TGTGCCAGCAGCTTAAGCCCTGGGGCTGAAGCTTTCTTT. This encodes CASSLSPGAEAFF.

This CDR3 reads CASSRIVLAAYEQYF. As DNA, the CDR3 is TGTGCCAGCAGTCGGATAGTACTAGCGGCCTACGAGCAGTACTTC. The genes are TRBV6-1 and TRBJ2-7; TRBD2 matches at 8 bases. The CDR3 has 15 amino acids. Germline CDR1 is MNHNS and CDR2 is SASEGT. The J segment lost 2 bases and the V segment lost 5 bases, leaving 8 bases of the junction unmatched.

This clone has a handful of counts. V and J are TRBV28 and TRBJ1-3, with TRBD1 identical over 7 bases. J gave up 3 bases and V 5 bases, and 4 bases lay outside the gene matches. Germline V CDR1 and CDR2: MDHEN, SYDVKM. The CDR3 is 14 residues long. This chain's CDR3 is CASSPGGSGNTIYF. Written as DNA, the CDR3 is TGTGCCAGCAGTCCAGGGGGGAGTGGAAACACCATATATTTT.

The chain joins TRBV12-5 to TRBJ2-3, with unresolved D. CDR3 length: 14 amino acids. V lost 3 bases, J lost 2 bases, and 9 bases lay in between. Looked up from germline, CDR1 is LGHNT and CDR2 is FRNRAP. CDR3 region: CASGFGRATDTQYF. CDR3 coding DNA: TGTGCTAGTGGTTTTGGCCGAGCCACAGATACGCAGTATTTT. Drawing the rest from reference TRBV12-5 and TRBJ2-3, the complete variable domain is DARVTQTPRHKVTEMGQEVTMRCQPILGHNTVFWYRQTMMQGLELLAYFRNRAPLDDSGMPKDRFSAEMPDATLATLKIQPSEPRDSAVYFCASGFGRATDTQYFGPGTRLTVL.

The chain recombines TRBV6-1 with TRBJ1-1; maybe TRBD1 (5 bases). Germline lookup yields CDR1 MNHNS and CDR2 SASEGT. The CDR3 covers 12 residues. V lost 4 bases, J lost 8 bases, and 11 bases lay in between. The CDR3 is CASSAAGIEAFF. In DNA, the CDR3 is TGTGCCAGCAGTGCAGCAGGGATAGAAGCTTTCTTT.

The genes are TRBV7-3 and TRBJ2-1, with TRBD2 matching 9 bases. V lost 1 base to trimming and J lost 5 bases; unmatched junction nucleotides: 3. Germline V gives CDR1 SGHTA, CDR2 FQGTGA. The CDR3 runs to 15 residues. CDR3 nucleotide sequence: TGTGCCAGCAGCTTAATAGCGGGAGCCAACAATGAGCAGTTCTTC. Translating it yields CASSLIAGANNEQFF.

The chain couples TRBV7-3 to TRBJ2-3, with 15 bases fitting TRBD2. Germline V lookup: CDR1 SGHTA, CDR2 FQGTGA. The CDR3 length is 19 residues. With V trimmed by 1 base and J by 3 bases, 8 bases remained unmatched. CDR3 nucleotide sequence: TGTGCCAGCAGCTTAAAGAGGACTAGCGGGAGGGAGGAGACAGATACGCAGTATTTT. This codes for CASSLKRTSGREETDTQYF. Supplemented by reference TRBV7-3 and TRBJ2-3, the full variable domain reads GAGVSQTPSNKVTEKGKYVELRCDPISGHTALYWYRQSLGQGPEFLIYFQGTGAADDSGLPNDRFFAVRPEGSVSTLKIQRTERGDSAVYLCASSLKRTSGREETDTQYFGPGTRLTVL.

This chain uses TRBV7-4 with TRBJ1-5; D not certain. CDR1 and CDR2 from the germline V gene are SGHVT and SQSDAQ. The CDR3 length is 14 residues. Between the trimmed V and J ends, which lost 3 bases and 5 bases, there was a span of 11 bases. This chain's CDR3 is CASSFYEFDQPQHF. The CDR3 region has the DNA TGTGCCAGCAGCTTCTATGAGTTCGATCAGCCCCAGCATTTT.

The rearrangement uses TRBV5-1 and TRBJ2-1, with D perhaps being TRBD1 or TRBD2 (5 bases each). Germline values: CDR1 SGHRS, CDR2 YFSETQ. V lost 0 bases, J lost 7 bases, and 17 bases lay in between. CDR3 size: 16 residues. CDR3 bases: TGCGCCAGCAGCTTGGTGGGGGTTGGGCTAACAAATGAGCAGTTCTTC. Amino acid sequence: CASSLVGVGLTNEQFF.

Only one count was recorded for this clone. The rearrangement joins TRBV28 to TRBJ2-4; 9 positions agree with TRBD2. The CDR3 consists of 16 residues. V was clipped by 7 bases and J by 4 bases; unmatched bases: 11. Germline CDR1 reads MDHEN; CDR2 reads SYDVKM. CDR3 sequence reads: CASKGWGGRGKNIQYF. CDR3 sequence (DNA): TGTGCCAGCAAGGGCTGGGGCGGGAGGGGTAAAAACATTCAGTACTTC.

Written as DNA, the CDR3 is TGTGCCAGCAGGGCCTCGGGGTCGGGCTACACCTTC. Protein: CASRASGSGYTF. The rearrangement uses TRBV6-5 and TRBJ1-2; D gene unclear. The V end lost 6 bases, the J end lost 8 bases, and 13 bases lay between the germline ends. Germline loops: CDR1 MNHEY, CDR2 SVGAGI. The CDR3 contains 12 residues.

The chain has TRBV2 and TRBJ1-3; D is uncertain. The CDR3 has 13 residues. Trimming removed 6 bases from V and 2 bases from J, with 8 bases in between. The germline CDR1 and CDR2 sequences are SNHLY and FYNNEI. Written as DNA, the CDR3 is TGTGCCAGCAGGTGGGAAGCTGGAAACACCATATATTTT. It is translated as CASRWEAGNTIYF.

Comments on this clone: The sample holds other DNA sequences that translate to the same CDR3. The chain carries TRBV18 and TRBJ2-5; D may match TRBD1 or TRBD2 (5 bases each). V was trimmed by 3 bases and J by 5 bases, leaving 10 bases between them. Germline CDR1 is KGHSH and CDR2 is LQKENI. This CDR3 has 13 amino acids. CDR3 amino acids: CASSPGVRETQYF. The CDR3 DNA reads TGTGCCAGCTCACCGGGGGTCCGGGAGACCCAGTACTTC.

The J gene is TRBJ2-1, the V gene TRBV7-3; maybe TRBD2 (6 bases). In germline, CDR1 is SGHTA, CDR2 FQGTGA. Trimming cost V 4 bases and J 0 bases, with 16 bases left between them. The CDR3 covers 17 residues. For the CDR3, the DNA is TGTGCCAGCAGCTCCGGGGGAGCGGCCAGCTCCTACAATGAGCAGTTCTTC. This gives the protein CASSSGGAASSYNEQFF.

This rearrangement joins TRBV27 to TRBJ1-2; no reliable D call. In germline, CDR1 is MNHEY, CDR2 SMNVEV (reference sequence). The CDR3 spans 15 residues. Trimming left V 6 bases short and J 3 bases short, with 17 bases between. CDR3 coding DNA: TGTGCCAGCAGGTCCCTCGGGGTAGGAGACTATGGCTACACCTTC. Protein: CASRSLGVGDYGYTF.

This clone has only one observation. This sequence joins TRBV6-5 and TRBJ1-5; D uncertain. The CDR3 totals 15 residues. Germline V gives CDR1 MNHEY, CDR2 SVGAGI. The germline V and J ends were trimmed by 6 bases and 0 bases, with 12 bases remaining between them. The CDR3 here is CASSGSGFSNQPQHF. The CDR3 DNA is TGTGCCAGCAGCGGATCGGGGTTTAGCAATCAGCCCCAGCATTTT.

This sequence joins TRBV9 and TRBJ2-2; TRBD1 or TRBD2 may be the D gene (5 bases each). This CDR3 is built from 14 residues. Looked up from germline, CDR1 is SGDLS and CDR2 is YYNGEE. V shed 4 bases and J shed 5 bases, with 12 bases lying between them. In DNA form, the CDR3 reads TGTGCCAGCAGCCCCCAGGGAGATACCGGGGAGCTGTTTTTT. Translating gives CASSPQGDTGELFF.

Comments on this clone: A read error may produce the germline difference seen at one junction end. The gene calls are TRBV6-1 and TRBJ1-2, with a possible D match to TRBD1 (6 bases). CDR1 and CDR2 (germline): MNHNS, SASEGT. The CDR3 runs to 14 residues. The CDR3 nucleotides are TGTGCCAGCACCCCGGGGACATCTAAGTATGGCTACACCTTC. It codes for CASTPGTSKYGYTF.